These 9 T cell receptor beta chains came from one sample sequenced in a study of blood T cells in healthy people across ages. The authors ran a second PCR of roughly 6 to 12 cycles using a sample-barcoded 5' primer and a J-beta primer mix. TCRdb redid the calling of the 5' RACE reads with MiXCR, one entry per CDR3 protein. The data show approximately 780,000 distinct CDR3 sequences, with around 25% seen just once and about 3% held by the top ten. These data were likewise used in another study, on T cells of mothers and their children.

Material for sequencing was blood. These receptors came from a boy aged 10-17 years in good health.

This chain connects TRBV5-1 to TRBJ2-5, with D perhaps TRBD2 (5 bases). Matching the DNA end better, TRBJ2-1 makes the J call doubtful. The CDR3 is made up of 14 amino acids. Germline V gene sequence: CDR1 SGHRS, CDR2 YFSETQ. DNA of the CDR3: TGCGCCAGCAGCTCGCTAGCCGTCTACAATGAGCAGTTCTTC. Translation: CASSSLAVYNEQFF.

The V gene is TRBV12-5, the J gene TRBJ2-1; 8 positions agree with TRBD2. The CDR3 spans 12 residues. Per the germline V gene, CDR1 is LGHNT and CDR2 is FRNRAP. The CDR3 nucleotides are TGTGCCCAAGGGACTAGGAAGAATGAGCAGTTCTTC. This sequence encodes CAQGTRKNEQFF.

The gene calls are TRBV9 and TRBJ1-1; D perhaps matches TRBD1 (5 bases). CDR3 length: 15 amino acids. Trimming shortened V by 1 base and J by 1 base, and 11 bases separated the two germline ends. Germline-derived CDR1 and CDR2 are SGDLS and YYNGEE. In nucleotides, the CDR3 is TGTGCCAGCAGCGTACGGGGGAATGGGAACACTGAAGCTTTCTTT. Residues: CASSVRGNGNTEAFF.

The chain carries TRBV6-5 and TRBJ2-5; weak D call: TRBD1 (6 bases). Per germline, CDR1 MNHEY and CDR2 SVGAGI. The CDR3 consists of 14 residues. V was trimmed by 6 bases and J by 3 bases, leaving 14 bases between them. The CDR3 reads CASSQDRLEETQYF. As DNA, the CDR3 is TGTGCCAGCAGCCAAGACAGGTTGGAAGAGACCCAGTACTTC.

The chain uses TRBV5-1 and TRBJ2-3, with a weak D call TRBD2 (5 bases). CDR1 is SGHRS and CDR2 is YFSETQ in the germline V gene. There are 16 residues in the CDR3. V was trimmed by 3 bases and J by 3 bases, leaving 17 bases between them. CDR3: CASSSPPRARTDTQYF. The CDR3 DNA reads TGCGCCAGCAGCTCACCACCGAGGGCCAGAACAGATACGCAGTATTTT.

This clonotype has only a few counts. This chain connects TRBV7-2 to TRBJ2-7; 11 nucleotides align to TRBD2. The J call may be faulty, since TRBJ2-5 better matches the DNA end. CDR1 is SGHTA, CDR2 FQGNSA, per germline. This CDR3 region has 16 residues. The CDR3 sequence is CASSLLAGGSQETQYF. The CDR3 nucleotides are TGTGCCAGCAGCCTGCTAGCGGGGGGCTCCCAAGAGACCCAGTACTTC.

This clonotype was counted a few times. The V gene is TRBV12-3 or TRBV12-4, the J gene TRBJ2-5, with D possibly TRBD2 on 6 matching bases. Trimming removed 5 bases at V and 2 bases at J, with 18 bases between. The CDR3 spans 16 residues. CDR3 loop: CASSLEENGGQETQYF. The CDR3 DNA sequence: TGTGCCAGCAGTCTCGAGGAGAATGGGGGGCAAGAGACCCAGTACTTC.

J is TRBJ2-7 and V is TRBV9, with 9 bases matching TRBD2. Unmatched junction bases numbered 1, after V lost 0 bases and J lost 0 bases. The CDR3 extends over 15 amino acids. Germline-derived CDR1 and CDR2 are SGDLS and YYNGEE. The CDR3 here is CASSVETSGSYEQYF. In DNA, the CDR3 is TGTGCCAGCAGCGTAGAGACTAGCGGCTCCTACGAGCAGTACTTC.

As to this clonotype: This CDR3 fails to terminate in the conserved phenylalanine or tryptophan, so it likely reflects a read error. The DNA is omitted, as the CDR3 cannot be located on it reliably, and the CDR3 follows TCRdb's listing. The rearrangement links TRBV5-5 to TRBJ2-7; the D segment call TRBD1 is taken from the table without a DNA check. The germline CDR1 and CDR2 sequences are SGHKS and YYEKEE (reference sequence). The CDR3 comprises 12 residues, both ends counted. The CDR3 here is CASSLVPGAEEI.